The sequence of this T cell receptor beta chain was determined in a study of blood T cell repertoires in COVID-19. Study overall: Acute and convalescent COVID-19 specimens originated in the United States, Italy and Spain. The analysed material was cDNA or gDNA that came from T cells, B-cell-depleted T cells, or PBMCs.

V was clipped by 0 bases and J by 8 bases; unmatched bases: 12. The CDR3 is 18 residues long. The germline CDR1 and CDR2 sequences are MNHEY and SVGEGT. The authors' processing: Amplifying reference gene primers gave estimates of nucleated cell counts. Generated by immunoSEQ multiplex PCR, the TCRdb table keeps only in-frame clones and is missing some. V and J calls and clone size are given by that table; D and trimming were obtained from the DNA. This sample has around 200,000 clones; roughly 90% occur once, and the top ten carry under 2%. This receptor was identified in a middle-aged man with active or convalescent COVID-19. The source material was peripheral blood. The chain carries TRBV6-2 or TRBV6-3 and TRBJ1-4, with TRBD1 identical over 10 bases. CDR3 DNA: TGTGCCAGCAGTTACTCCATCGGGACAGGGGTAAATGACGAAAAACTGTTTTTT. This sequence encodes CASSYSIGTGVNDEKLFF.